Each of the 25 T cell receptor beta chains below was sequenced from the same sample in a study of T cell repertoires in cytomegalovirus infection. TCRdb reanalysed the reads using MiXCR and keeps one entry per CDR3 protein. This table has about 110,000 distinct CDR3 sequences, over 9.5% appearing once. Their antigens remain unidentified. The sample consisted of PBMCs, sequenced either directly or after in vitro stimulation (not recorded which). The receptor set was obtained from a human donor in good health (CMV status not recorded). Some clones in this sample may be carry-over from other donors' samples.

This clonotype was seen at least ten times. The chain is built from TRBV10-3 and TRBJ2-7; 11 bases align to TRBD2. V was clipped by 3 bases and J by 5 bases; unmatched bases: 3. The CDR3 sequence is 14 residues long. CDR1 is ENHRY and CDR2 is SYGVKD in the germline V gene. The CDR3 bases are TGTGCCATCAGTGACGCTAGCGGGAGGAACGAGCAGTACTTC. This sequence encodes CAISDASGRNEQYF.

About this clonotype itself: A clone one base away is much larger, so this may be a read error. The chain recombines TRBV6-6 with TRBJ2-1, with TRBD1 matching 8 bases. V was clipped by 5 bases and J by 7 bases; unmatched bases: 13. Germline assignment: CDR1 MNHNY and CDR2 SVGAGI (reference sequence). The length of the CDR3 is 16 residues. The CDR3 region is CASSEQSGGAWNEQFF. As DNA, the CDR3 is TGTGCCAGCAGTGAACAATCAGGGGGCGCGTGGAATGAGCAGTTCTTC.

The gene calls are TRBV6-5 and TRBJ2-7, with TRBD1 as a possible D gene (6 bases). Germline CDR1 reads MNHEY; CDR2 reads SVGAGI. This CDR3 has 15 residues. Trimming removed 6 bases at V and 0 bases at J, with 15 bases between. CDR3 sequence: CASSPGQRTSYEQYF. The CDR3 coding sequence is TGTGCCAGCAGCCCCGGACAGCGGACCTCCTACGAGCAGTACTTC.

CDR3 sequence reads: CASSPSSAGGPYEQFF. CDR3 nucleotides: TGTGCCAGCAGCCCCAGCTCAGCGGGAGGGCCCTATGAGCAGTTCTTC. J is TRBJ2-1 and V is TRBV11-2; 10 bases line up with TRBD2. The V gene end was trimmed by 5 bases and the J gene end by 8 bases; junction bases not matched to a gene: 12. The CDR3 sequence is 16 residues long. From germline, CDR1 is SGHAT and CDR2 FQNNGV.

This clonotype has a count of ten or more. The rearrangement uses TRBV18 and TRBJ2-3; the D is unclear. CDR1 is KGHSH, CDR2 LQKENI, per germline. The CDR3 spans 12 residues. V was clipped by 3 bases and J by 4 bases, with 5 bases between them. The CDR3 loop reads CASSPSADTQYF. The CDR3 DNA is TGTGCCAGCTCACCCTCGGCAGATACGCAGTATTTT.

This clonotype occurred a few times. The chain links TRBV6-5 to TRBJ2-7; 7 bases map to TRBD2. Unmatched junction bases numbered 1, after V lost 2 bases and J lost 3 bases. Germline loops: CDR1 MNHEY, CDR2 SVGAGI. This CDR3 spans 13 amino acids. The CDR3 sequence is CASSYPGGYEQYF. In nucleotides, the CDR3 is TGTGCCAGCAGTTACCCGGGAGGCTACGAGCAGTACTTC.

This clonotype was seen ten or more times. CDR3 sequence (DNA): TGTGCCAGCAGTTTAAGGTGGAACAGCAATCAGCCCCAGCATTTT. Translated: CASSLRWNSNQPQHF. The chain employs TRBV27 and TRBJ1-5; D remains unclear. Germline V gene lookup returns CDR1 MNHEY and CDR2 SMNVEV (reference sequence). CDR3 length: 15 residues. V gave up 2 bases and J gave up 1 base, with 9 bases separating them.

In its sample, this clonotype was seen many times. The CDR3 spells CARTSRDREGNEQFF. The CDR3 bases are TGTGCCAGAACCTCAAGGGACAGGGAGGGCAATGAGCAGTTCTTC. This chain joins TRBV28 and TRBJ2-1, with 9 bases matching TRBD1. Germline V gene lookup returns CDR1 MDHEN and CDR2 SYDVKM. This CDR3 has 15 amino acids. The junction had 12 bases not matched to a gene; V was cut back by 9 bases and J by 6 bases.

This clonotype was detected only a few times. This chain uses TRBV10-3 with TRBJ2-7, with 8 nucleotides matching TRBD1. The CDR3 covers 14 residues. V gave up 3 bases and J gave up 6 bases; unmatched junction bases: 7. The germline V gene has CDR1 ENHRY and CDR2 SYGVKD. CDR3 sequence (DNA): TGTGCCATCAGTGATATTGGACAGGGAGGCGAGCAGTACTTC. The encoded protein is CAISDIGQGGEQYF.

This clonotype was recorded many times. The chain recombines TRBV7-2 with TRBJ1-5; D call uncertain. Germline CDR1 SGHTA, CDR2 FQGNSA. The CDR3 runs to 17 residues. Trimming pared 2 bases from V and 0 bases from J, leaving 14 bases between. The DNA for the CDR3 is TGTGCCAGCAGCTTAACCCCTGTACAGTATAGCAATCAGCCCCAGCATTTT. Protein: CASSLTPVQYSNQPQHF.

This clonotype was recorded many times. V usage is TRBV19 and J usage is TRBJ2-4; the match to TRBD1 covers 9 bases. This CDR3 comprises 15 residues. The germline V gene has CDR1 LNHDA and CDR2 SQIVND (reference sequence). V lost 0 bases and J lost 9; bases outside the gene matches: 6. CDR3 loop: CASSIEGTGKGIQYF. The CDR3 DNA reads TGTGCCAGTAGTATAGAAGGGACAGGGAAGGGCATTCAGTACTTC. Full variable domain (remainder filled in from reference TRBV19 and TRBJ2-4): DGGITQSPKYLFRKEGQNVTLSCEQNLNHDAMYWYRQDPGQGLRLIYYSQIVNDFQKGDIAEGYSVSREKKESFPLTVTSAQKNPTAFYLCASSIEGTGKGIQYFGAGTRLSVL.

This clonotype was counted many times. The chain recombines TRBV7-2 with TRBJ2-5; D possibly corresponds to TRBD2 (6 bases). The V gene's germline CDR1 is SGHTA and CDR2 FQGNSA. Deletions cut 9 bases from V and 5 bases from J, with 16 bases between. This CDR3 has 13 amino acids. The CDR3 nucleotides are TGTGCCAGTTCCAAGGGACTTCGGGAGACCCAGTACTTC. Protein product: CASSKGLRETQYF.

The genes are TRBV27 and TRBJ2-3; a possible D gene is TRBD2 (5 bases). Trimming removed 9 bases at V and 2 bases at J, with 18 bases between. Germline loops: CDR1 MNHEY, CDR2 SMNVEV (reference sequence). The CDR3 is 15 residues long. The CDR3 nucleotides read TGTGCCAGTTGCAGAACCGGGGATCACACAGATACGCAGTATTTT. It codes for CASCRTGDHTDTQYF.

This clonotype was detected a few times. The chain combines TRBV7-3 with TRBJ2-1, with TRBD2 identical over 14 bases. This CDR3 has 17 amino acids. In germline, CDR1 is SGHTA, CDR2 FQGTGA. V dropped 1 base and J dropped 8; count of bases not matched to a gene: 7. In nucleotides, the CDR3 is TGTGCCAGCAGCTTAATCCCGGGACTAGCGGGAGCTGATGAGCAGTTCTTC. This sequence encodes CASSLIPGLAGADEQFF.

This clonotype has just a few counts. The chain has TRBV12-3 or TRBV12-4 and TRBJ1-2, with 8 bases identical to TRBD1. After removal of 5 bases from V and 7 bases from J, the junction contained 6 bases not matched to a gene. The CDR3 loop spans 13 amino acids. CDR3 nucleotide sequence: TGTGCCAGCAGTGATGGACAGGGAGGTGGCTACACCTTC. It yields the protein CASSDGQGGGYTF.

A single count supports this clonotype. The chain combines TRBV7-2 with TRBJ2-1, with D possibly being TRBD2 (6 bases). Near its end, the DNA agrees better with TRBJ2-7, so the J call may be wrong. From germline, CDR1 is SGHTA and CDR2 FQGNSA. This CDR3 spans 14 amino acids. The CDR3: CASAFIRRVNEQYF. CDR3 in DNA: TGTGCCAGCGCCTTCATAAGGAGGGTAAATGAGCAGTACTTC.

This clonotype was counted many times. The chain carries TRBV7-2 and TRBJ1-6; no definite D call. Between the trimmed V and J ends, which lost 5 bases and 6 bases, there was a span of 17 bases. Germline CDR1 and CDR2: SGHTA and FQGNSA. The CDR3 is 16 residues long. The CDR3 coding sequence is TGTGCCAGCAGCCGTTCCACCGGGTTGAGTAATTCACCCCTCCACTTT. Amino acid sequence: CASSRSTGLSNSPLHF.

This clonotype was recorded many times. The chain combines TRBV6-2 or TRBV6-3 with TRBJ2-1, with 11 bases fitting TRBD2. Losses at the gene ends were 6 bases for V and 4 bases for J; bases not matched to a gene: 8. Germline V lookup: CDR1 MNHEY, CDR2 SVGEGT. This CDR3 comprises 16 residues. For the CDR3, the DNA is TGTGCCAGCAGAGGCGGGGGACTAGCGGTTTACAATGAGCAGTTCTTC. Protein: CASRGGGLAVYNEQFF.

This clonotype was counted at least ten times. This chain connects TRBV7-2 to TRBJ2-7, with 9 bases that match TRBD1. There are 17 residues in the CDR3. Germline-derived CDR1 and CDR2 are SGHTA and FQGNSA. V gave up 4 bases and J gave up 3 bases; unmatched junction bases: 13. The CDR3 DNA follows: TGTGCCAGCAGCTATAACGATGCGGGACAGGGATTCTACGAGCAGTACTTC. This gives the protein CASSYNDAGQGFYEQYF.

This clonotype was detected a few times. This sequence joins TRBV28 and TRBJ1-1; the D gene is possibly TRBD1 (5 bases). The CDR3 totals 16 residues. Germline CDR1 and CDR2: MDHEN and SYDVKM. With 4 bases removed from V and 1 base from J, the gap between germline ends came to 16 bases. The CDR3 here is CASSSLSGQGNTEAFF. CDR3 DNA sequence: TGTGCCAGCAGTTCTCTATCAGGGCAGGGGAACACTGAAGCTTTCTTT.

Ten or more counts support this clonotype. The J gene is TRBJ2-5, the V gene TRBV12-3 or TRBV12-4, with 9 bases fitting TRBD2. V gave up 5 bases and J gave up 1 base; unmatched junction bases: 2. This CDR3 has 14 amino acids. CDR3 sequence: CASSKTSGQETQYF. CDR3 sequence (DNA): TGTGCCAGCAGTAAGACTAGCGGCCAAGAGACCCAGTACTTC.

The CDR3 reads CSVEATGGRALYGYTF. As DNA, the CDR3 is TGCAGCGTTGAAGCAACAGGGGGCCGAGCCCTCTATGGCTACACCTTC. The chain couples TRBV29-1 to TRBJ1-2; 9 bases agree with TRBD1. Germline-derived CDR1 and CDR2 are SQVTM and ANQGSEA. The length of the CDR3 is 16 residues. Trimming removed 1 base from V and 4 bases from J; junction bases left unmatched: 10. Filled out from reference TRBV29-1 and TRBJ1-2, the complete variable domain reads SAVISQKPSRDICQRGTSLTIQCQVDSQVTMMFWYRQQPGQSLTLIATANQGSEATYESGFVIDKFPISRPNLTFSTLTVSNMSPEDSSIYLCSVEATGGRALYGYTFGSGTRLTVV.

The chain combines TRBV19 with TRBJ2-3, with a tentative D call TRBD1 (6 bases). V was cut by 5 bases and J by 9 bases, with 15 bases left in between. CDR1 and CDR2 from the germline V gene are LNHDA and SQIVND (reference sequence). This CDR3 is 13 amino acids long. Here the CDR3 reads CASSPDPGETQYF. CDR3 DNA: TGTGCCAGTAGTCCCGACCCAGGGGAAACGCAGTATTTT.

This clonotype was observed at least ten times. The chain is built from TRBV7-2 and TRBJ2-5; 13 positions agree with TRBD2. The CDR3 sequence is 17 residues long. The germline V gene encodes CDR1 SGHTA and CDR2 FQGNSA. The V gene end was trimmed by 2 bases and the J gene end by 2 bases; junction bases not matched to a gene: 5. CDR3 protein: CASSLPLGLAGQETQYF. In DNA form, the CDR3 reads TGTGCCAGCAGCTTACCATTGGGACTAGCGGGACAAGAGACCCAGTACTTC.

The sample holds many counts of this clonotype. The chain couples TRBV7-2 to TRBJ1-2, with D uncertain. Trimming took 4 bases from V and 5 from J, leaving 5 bases between them. The CDR3 extends over 11 amino acids. Germline V gene data show CDR1 as SGHTA and CDR2 as FQGNSA. The CDR3 reads CASSSTYGYTF. CDR3 DNA: TGTGCCAGCAGCTCCACTTATGGCTACACCTTC.